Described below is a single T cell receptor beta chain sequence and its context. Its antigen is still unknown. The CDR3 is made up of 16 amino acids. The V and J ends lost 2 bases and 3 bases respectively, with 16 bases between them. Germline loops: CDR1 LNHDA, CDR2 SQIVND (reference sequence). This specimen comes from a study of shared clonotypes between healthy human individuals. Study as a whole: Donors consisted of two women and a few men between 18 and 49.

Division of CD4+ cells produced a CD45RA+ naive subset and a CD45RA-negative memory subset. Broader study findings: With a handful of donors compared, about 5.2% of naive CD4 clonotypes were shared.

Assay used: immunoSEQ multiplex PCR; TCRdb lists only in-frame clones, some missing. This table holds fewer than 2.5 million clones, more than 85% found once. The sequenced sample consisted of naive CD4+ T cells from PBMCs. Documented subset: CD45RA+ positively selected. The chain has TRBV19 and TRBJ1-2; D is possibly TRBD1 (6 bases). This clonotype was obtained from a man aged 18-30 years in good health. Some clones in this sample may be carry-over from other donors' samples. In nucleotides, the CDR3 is TGTGCCAGTAGTATATTGCCCTTGGGGGGCGACTATGGCTACACCTTC. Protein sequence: CASSILPLGGDYGYTF.